The sequence of this T cell receptor (beta chain) was determined in a study of T-cell memory formation after mild COVID-19. Germline trimming cut 3 bases from V and 2 bases from J; bases unmatched to any gene: 5. Germline CDR1 is SGDLS and CDR2 is YYNGEE. The CDR3 runs 15 residues. TCRdb used MiXCR to reprocess the 5' RACE reads, holding one entry per CDR3 protein. The repertoire holds 90,000 to 120,000 distinct CDR3 sequences, with roughly a sixth as singletons. This TCR came from a young man who had mild COVID-19 (a few samples of this study predate the infection). Cell type and time point are not known. Sequencing was performed on PBMCs or a T cell subset sorted from them (not recorded which). This chain links TRBV9 with TRBJ2-3, with 8 positions matching TRBD2. CDR3: CASSGGLGDTDTQYF. The CDR3 coding sequence is TGTGCCAGCAGCGGGGGACTAGGAGACACAGATACGCAGTATTTT.